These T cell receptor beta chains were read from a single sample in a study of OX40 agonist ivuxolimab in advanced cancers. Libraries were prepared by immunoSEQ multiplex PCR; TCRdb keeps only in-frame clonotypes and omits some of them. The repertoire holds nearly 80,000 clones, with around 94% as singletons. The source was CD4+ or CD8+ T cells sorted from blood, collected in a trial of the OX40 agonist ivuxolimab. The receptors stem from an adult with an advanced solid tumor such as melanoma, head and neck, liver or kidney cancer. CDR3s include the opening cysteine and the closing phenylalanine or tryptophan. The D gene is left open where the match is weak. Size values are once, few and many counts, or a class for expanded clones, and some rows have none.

TGTGCCAGCAGTTACGATGGCTACACCTTC	CASSYDGYTF	TRBV6-6	.	TRBJ1-2	.
TGTGCCAGCAGACGCTACCACTCTGGAAACACCATATATTTT	CASRRYHSGNTIYF	TRBV28	.	TRBJ1-3	.
TGTGCCAGCAGCTATACTCTAGCGGGTGATTTT	CASSYTLAGDF	TRBV5-6	.	TRBJ2-3	TRBD2
TGTGCCAGCAGCACAAAACAGGGTGACTACTTCCTCGATGAGCAGTTCTTC	CASSTKQGDYFLDEQFF	TRBV11-2	few	TRBJ2-1	.
TGTGCCAGCGAGCAGGGGAACACCGGGGAGCTGTTTTTT	CASEQGNTGELFF	TRBV6-1	.	TRBJ2-2	.
TGTGCCAGTAGTCCCTCGGACGTTAGCTCCTACGAGCAGTACTTC	CASSPSDVSSYEQYF	TRBV19	.	TRBJ2-7	.
TGTGCCAGCAGGGACGGTCCGACATACAATGAGCAGTTCTTC	CASRDGPTYNEQFF	TRBV28	.	TRBJ2-1	.
TGTGCCAGCAGTTACAGATTCAATCAGCCCCAGCATTTT	CASSYRFNQPQHF	TRBV6-5	.	TRBJ1-5	.
TGTGCCAGCAGCCGCAGGGGTTACGGGGGAGATACGCAGTATTTT	CASSRRGYGGDTQYF	TRBV28	.	TRBJ2-3	.
TGTGCCAGCTCGGGGGAATACAATGAGCAGTTCTTC	CASSGEYNEQFF	TRBV2	.	TRBJ2-1	.
TGTGCCAGCAGCTGGCCCAGACAGTCCCAGAACACCGGGGAGCTGTTTTTT	CASSWPRQSQNTGELFF	TRBV7-9	.	TRBJ2-2	.
TGCAGCGTTGAAGTGTTGAACAGGGACACAGATACGCAGTATTTT	CSVEVLNRDTDTQYF	TRBV29-1	.	TRBJ2-3	.
TGCGCCAGCACCGGGGACAGCTCCTACGAGCAGTACTTC	CASTGDSSYEQYF	TRBV5-1	.	TRBJ2-7	TRBD1
TGTGCCAGCAGTCGGGGCACCGGGGAGCTGTTTTTT	CASSRGTGELFF	TRBV5-4	.	TRBJ2-2	.
TGTGCCAGCAGTACCAGGGACAGGGGATGGACTGAAGCTTTCTTT	CASSTRDRGWTEAFF	TRBV6-5	.	TRBJ1-1	TRBD1
TGTGCCAGCAGCGTAATAAGTGACAGGGGGTTCTACGAGCAGTACTTC	CASSVISDRGFYEQYF	TRBV9	.	TRBJ2-7	TRBD1
TGTGCCAGCAGTTCGGCAGATGGGGAGACCCAGTACTTC	CASSSADGETQYF	TRBV28	.	TRBJ2-5	.
TGTGCCAGCAGCCAAGGGGGACAGGGGGTCTACGAGCAGTACTTC	CASSQGGQGVYEQYF	TRBV4-2	.	TRBJ2-7	TRBD1
TGTGCCAGCAGCTTAGGTGGTAGCGAGCAGTACTTC	CASSLGGSEQYF	TRBV7-8	.	TRBJ2-7	.
TGTGCCAGCAGCGCATCCTACACTGGAAACACCATATATTTT	CASSASYTGNTIYF	TRBV9	.	TRBJ1-3	.
TGCGCCAGCAGCCAAGATTTTTCGGGGAATGAGCAGTTCTTC	CASSQDFSGNEQFF	TRBV4-3	.	TRBJ2-1	.
TGCAGCGATCAGGGGTGGACTGAAGCTTTCTTT	CSDQGWTEAFF	TRBV29-1	.	TRBJ1-1	.
TGTGCCAGCAGCTTGACCCATTACAATGAGCAGTTCTTC	CASSLTHYNEQFF	TRBV12-1	.	TRBJ2-1	.
TGTGCCAGCAGCTTGGGTACCGGGGAGCTGTTTTTT	CASSLGTGELFF	TRBV7-9	.	TRBJ2-2	.
TGTGCCAGCACCTTACAGGGGACCGGAGATACGCAGTATTTT	CASTLQGTGDTQYF	TRBV6-6	once	TRBJ2-3	TRBD1
TGTGCCAGCAGTTTACAGGGGCATGGCGACATTCAGTACTTC	CASSLQGHGDIQYF	TRBV6-6	.	TRBJ2-4	TRBD1
TGTGCCAGCAGTTATGGACTAGACTACGAGCAGTACTTC	CASSYGLDYEQYF	TRBV6-6	.	TRBJ2-7	TRBD2
TGCGCCAGCAGTGGAGGTAGCGGGAAGGGCACCGGGGAGCTGTTTTTT	CASSGGSGKGTGELFF	TRBV10-1	.	TRBJ2-2	TRBD2
TGTGCCAGCAGTTTGGACAGGGCCGGCGGCTACACCTTC	CASSLDRAGGYTF	TRBV27	.	TRBJ1-2	TRBD1
TGTGCCAGCAGTGTGGCGGCTGAGTACGAGCAGTACTTC	CASSVAAEYEQYF	TRBV27	.	TRBJ2-7	.
TGTGCCAGCAGTTTCCCAACTAGCGGAAGCACAGATACGCAGTATTTT	CASSFPTSGSTDTQYF	TRBV6-6	.	TRBJ2-3	TRBD2
TGTGCCAGCAGTTTTCGGGTGAACACTGAAGCTTTCTTT	CASSFRVNTEAFF	TRBV27	.	TRBJ1-1	.
TGTGCCATCAGTGAGTCTACCCTGGGTCCCGATGAGCAGTTCTTC	CAISESTLGPDEQFF	TRBV10-3	.	TRBJ2-1	.
TGTGCCAGCAGTTACGGGGTCGGCTACGAGCAGTACTTC	CASSYGVGYEQYF	TRBV6-5	.	TRBJ2-7	.
TGCGCCAGCGGGGCTTCCCTCTCCTACAATGAGCAGTTCTTC	CASGASLSYNEQFF	TRBV4-3	.	TRBJ2-1	.
TGTGCCAGTAGTTTAAGCGGGGGGGCCGATGAGCAGTTCTTC	CASSLSGGADEQFF	TRBV19	.	TRBJ2-1	TRBD2
TGTGCCAGCAGCCCGCCCGGTCACGGCACAGATACGCAGTATTTT	CASSPPGHGTDTQYF	TRBV6-6	.	TRBJ2-3	.
TGCGCCAGCAGTGAGACACTCAAGAATGAGCAGTTCTTC	CASSETLKNEQFF	TRBV10-1	once	TRBJ2-1	.
TGTGCCAGTGACAGGGCGGACACCGGGGAGCTGTTTTTT	CASDRADTGELFF	TRBV7-8	.	TRBJ2-2	TRBD1
TGTGCCAGCAGTGACTCGAAGCCGAGACAGGGAATTCAGAACACTGAAGCTTTCTTT	CASSDSKPRQGIQNTEAFF	TRBV6-4	.	TRBJ1-1	TRBD1
TGTGCCAGCAGCTTAGAACAGGGTAACACTGAAGCTTTCTTT	CASSLEQGNTEAFF	TRBV11-2	.	TRBJ1-1	.
TGCGCCAGCAGTCCCAACAGGGGCACTGAAGCTTTCTTT	CASSPNRGTEAFF	TRBV23-1	once	TRBJ1-1	TRBD1
TGTGCCAGCAGCCCGACTAGTTCAAACGAGCAGTACTTC	CASSPTSSNEQYF	TRBV6-4	once	TRBJ2-7	.
TGTGCCAGTAGTATTGGGGAGGGGGACAGGGTCACAGATACGCAGTATTTT	CASSIGEGDRVTDTQYF	TRBV19	.	TRBJ2-3	TRBD1
TGTGCCAGCAGTGCCCGGGACTACAGCTCTGGGGCCAACGTCCTGACTTTC	CASSARDYSSGANVLTF	TRBV28	.	TRBJ2-6	TRBD2
TGTGCCAGCAGCTTAGGTCCGGATTCCTTATACGAGCAGTACTTC	CASSLGPDSLYEQYF	TRBV7-3	.	TRBJ2-7	.
TGTGCCAGCAGTTTATCGTATGGACAGGGGTTGGAGTTCTTC	CASSLSYGQGLEFF	TRBV27	.	TRBJ2-1	TRBD1
TGTGCCAGCAGTGAGAAGGGTGGGGACACTGAAGCTTTCTTT	CASSEKGGDTEAFF	TRBV6-1	.	TRBJ1-1	.
TGTGCCAGTAGTATAGTTGGCGGGGAGTATAGCAATCAGCCCCAGCATTTT	CASSIVGGEYSNQPQHF	TRBV19	once	TRBJ1-5	.